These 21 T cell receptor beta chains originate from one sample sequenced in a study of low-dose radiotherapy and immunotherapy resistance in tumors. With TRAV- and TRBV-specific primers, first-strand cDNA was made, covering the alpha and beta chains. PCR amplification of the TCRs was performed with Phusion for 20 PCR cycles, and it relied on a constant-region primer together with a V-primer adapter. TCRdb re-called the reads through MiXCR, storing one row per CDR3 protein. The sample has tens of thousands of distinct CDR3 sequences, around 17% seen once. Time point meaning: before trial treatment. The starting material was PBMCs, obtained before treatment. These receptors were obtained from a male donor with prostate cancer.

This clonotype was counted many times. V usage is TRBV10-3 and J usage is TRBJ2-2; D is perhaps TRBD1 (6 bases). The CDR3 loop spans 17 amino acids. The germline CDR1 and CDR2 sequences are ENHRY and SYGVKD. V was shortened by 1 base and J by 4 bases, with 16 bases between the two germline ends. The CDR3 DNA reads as TGTGCCATCAGTGAGTACCGGACAGACCAACCCACCGGGGAGCTGTTTTTT. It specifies CAISEYRTDQPTGELFF.

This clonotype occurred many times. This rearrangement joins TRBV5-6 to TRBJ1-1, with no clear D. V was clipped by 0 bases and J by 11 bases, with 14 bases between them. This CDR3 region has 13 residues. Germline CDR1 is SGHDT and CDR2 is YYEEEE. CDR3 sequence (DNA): TGTGCCAGCAGCTTGGCTCTTCCCACGACTGCTTTCTTT. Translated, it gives CASSLALPTTAFF.

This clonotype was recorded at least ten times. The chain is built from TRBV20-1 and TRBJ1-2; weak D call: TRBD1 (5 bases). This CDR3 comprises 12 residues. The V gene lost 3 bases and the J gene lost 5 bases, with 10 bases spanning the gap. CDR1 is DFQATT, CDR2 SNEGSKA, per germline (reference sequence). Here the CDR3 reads CSARPQGYGYTF. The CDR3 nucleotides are TGCAGTGCTAGGCCCCAGGGTTATGGCTACACCTTC.

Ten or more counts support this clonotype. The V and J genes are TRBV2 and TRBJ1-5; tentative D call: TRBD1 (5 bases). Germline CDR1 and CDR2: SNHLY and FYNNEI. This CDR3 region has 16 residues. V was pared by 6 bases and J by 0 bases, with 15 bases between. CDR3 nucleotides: TGTGCCAGCAGGCCCAACAGGTTGAATAGCAATCAGCCCCAGCATTTT. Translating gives CASRPNRLNSNQPQHF.

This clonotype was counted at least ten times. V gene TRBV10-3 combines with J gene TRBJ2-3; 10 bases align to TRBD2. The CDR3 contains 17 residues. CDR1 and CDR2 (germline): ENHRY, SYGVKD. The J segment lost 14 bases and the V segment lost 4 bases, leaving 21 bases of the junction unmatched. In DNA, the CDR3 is TGTGCCATCAGTGGGGGGCGCACTCTAGCGGGGGCCATTAACCCGTATTTT. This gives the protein CAISGGRTLAGAINPYF.

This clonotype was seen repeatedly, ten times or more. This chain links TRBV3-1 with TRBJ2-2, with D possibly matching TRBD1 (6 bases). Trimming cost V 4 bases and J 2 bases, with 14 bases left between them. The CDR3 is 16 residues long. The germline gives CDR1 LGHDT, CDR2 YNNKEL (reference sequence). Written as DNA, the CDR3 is TGTGCCAGCAGCCCAATGACGGGACATAACACCGGGGAGCTGTTTTTT. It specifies CASSPMTGHNTGELFF.

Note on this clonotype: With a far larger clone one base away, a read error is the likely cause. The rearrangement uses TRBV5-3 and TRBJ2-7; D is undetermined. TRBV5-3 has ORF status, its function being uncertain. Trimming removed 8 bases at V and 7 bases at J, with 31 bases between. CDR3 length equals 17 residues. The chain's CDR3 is CASSVGSATSSYNEQYF. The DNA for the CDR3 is TGTGCCAGCAGCGTAGGATCGGCTACGAGCTCCTACAATGAGCAGTACTTC.

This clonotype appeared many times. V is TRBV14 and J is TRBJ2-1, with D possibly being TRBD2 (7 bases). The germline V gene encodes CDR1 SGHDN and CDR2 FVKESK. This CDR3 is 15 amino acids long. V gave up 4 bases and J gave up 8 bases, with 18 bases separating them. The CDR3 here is CASSPLRGRFYEQFF. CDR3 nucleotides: TGTGCCAGCAGCCCGCTGCGGGGGCGATTCTATGAGCAGTTCTTC.

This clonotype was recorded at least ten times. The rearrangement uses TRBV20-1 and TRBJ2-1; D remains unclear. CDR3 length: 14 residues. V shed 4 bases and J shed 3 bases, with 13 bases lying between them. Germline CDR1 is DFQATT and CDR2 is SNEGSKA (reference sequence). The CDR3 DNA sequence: TGCAGTGCTACTCGGGCGGCTGGCTACAATGAGCAGTTCTTC. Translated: CSATRAAGYNEQFF.

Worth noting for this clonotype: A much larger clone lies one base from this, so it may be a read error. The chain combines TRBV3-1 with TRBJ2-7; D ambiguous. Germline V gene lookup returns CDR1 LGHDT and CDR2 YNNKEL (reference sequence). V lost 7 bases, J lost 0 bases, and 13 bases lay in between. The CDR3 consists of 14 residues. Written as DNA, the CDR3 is TGTGCCAGCACCTGGGGTTTCAGCTCCTACGAGCAGTACGTC. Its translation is CASTWGFSSYEQYV.

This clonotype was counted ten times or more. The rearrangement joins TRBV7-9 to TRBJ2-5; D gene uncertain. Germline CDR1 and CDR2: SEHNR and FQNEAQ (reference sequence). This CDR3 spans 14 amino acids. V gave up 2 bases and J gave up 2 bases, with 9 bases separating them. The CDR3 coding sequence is TGTGCCAGCAGCTTAACCCCGCTGCAAGAGACCCAGTACTTC. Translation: CASSLTPLQETQYF.

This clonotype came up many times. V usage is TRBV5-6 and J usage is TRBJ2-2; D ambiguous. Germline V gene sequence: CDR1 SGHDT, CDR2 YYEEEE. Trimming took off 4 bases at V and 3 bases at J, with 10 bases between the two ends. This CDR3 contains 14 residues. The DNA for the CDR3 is TGTGCCAGCAGCGAAGAGGCATACACCGGGGAGCTGTTTTTT. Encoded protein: CASSEEAYTGELFF.

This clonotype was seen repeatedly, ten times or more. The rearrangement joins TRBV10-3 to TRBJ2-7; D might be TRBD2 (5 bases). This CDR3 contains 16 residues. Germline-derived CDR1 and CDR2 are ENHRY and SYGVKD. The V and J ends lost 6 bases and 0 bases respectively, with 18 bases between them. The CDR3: CAISQTVEVSSYEQYF. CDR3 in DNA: TGTGCCATCAGCCAAACGGTGGAGGTTAGCTCCTACGAGCAGTACTTC.

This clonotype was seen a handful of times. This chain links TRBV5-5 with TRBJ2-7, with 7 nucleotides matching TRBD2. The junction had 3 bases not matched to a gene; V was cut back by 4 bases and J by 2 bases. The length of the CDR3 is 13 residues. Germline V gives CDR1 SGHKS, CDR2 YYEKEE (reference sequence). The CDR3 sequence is CASSDGGAYEQYF. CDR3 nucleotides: TGTGCCAGCAGCGATGGGGGGGCCTACGAGCAGTACTTC.

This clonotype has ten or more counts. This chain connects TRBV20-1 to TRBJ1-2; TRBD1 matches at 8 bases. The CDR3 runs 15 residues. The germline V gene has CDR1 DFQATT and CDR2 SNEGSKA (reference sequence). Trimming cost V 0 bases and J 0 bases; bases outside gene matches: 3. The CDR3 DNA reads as TGCAGTGCTAGAGATGGGACAGGAGCTAACTATGGCTACACCTTC. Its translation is CSARDGTGANYGYTF.

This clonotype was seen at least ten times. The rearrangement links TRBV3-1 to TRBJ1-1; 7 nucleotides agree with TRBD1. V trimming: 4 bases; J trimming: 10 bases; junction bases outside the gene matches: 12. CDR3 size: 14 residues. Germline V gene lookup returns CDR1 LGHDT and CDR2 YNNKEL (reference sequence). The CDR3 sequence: CASSPEQGRWGAFF. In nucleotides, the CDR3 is TGTGCCAGCAGCCCGGAACAGGGGAGGTGGGGAGCTTTCTTT.

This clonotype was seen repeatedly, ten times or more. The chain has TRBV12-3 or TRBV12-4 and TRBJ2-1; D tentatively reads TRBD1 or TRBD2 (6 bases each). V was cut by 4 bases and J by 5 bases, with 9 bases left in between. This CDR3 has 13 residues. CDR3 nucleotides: TGTGCCAGCAGTTACGGGGGCCACAATGAGCAGTTCTTC. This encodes CASSYGGHNEQFF.

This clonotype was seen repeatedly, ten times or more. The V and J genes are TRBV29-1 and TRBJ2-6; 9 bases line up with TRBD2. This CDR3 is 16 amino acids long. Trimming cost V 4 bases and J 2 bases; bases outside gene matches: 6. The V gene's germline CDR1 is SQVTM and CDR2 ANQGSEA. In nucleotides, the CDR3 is TGCAGCGTTGTCCTAGGGACTAGCCCTGGGGCCAACGTCCTGACTTTC. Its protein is CSVVLGTSPGANVLTF. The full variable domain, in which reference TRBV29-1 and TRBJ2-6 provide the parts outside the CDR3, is SAVISQKPSRDICQRGTSLTIQCQVDSQVTMMFWYRQQPGQSLTLIATANQGSEATYESGFVIDKFPISRPNLTFSTLTVSNMSPEDSSIYLCSVVLGTSPGANVLTFGAGSRLTVL.

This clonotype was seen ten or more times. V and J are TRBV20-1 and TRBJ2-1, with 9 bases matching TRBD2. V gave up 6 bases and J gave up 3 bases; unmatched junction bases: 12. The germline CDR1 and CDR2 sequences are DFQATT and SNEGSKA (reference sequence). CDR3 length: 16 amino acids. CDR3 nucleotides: TGCAGTGCCGAGGCCCAGCGGGGGGCCGGCTACAATGAGCAGTTCTTC. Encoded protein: CSAEAQRGAGYNEQFF.

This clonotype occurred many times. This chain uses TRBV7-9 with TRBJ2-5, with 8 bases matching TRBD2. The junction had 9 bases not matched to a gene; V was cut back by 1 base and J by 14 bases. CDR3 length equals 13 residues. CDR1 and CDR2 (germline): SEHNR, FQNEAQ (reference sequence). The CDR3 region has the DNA TGTGCCAGCAGCTTAGACCGGAGCGGGGGCCGTTACTTC. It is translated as CASSLDRSGGRYF. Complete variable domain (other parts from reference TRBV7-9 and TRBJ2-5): DTGVSQNPRHKITKRGQNVTFRCDPISEHNRLYWYRQTLGQGPEFLTYFQNEAQLEKSRLLSDRFSAERPKGSFSTLEIQRTEQGDSAMYLCASSLDRSGGRYFGPGTRLLVL.

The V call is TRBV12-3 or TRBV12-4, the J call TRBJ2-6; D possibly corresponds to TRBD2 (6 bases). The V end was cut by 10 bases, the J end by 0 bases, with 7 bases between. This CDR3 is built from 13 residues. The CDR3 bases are TGTGCCACCGGGGGCTCTGGGGCCAACGTCCTGACTTTC. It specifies CATGGSGANVLTF.